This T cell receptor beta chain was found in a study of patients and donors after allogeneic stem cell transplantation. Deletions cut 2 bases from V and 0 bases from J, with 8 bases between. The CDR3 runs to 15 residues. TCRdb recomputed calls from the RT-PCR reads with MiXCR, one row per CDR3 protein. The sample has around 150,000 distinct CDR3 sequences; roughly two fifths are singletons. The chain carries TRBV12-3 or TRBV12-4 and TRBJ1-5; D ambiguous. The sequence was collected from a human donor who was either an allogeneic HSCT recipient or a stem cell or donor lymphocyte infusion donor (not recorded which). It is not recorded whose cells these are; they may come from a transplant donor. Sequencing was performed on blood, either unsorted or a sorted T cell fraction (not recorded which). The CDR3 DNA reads TGTGCCAGCAGTTTACACGGTGATAGCAATCAGCCCCAGCATTTT. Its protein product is CASSLHGDSNQPQHF.